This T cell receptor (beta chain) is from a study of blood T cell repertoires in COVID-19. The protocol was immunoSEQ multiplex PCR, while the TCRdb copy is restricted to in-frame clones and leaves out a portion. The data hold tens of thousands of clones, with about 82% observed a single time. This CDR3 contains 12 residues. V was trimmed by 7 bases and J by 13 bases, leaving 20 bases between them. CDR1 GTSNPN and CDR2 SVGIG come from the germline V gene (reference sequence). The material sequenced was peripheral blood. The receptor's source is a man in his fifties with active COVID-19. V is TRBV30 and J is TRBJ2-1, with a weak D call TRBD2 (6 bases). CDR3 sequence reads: CASPGAGGGQFF. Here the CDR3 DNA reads TGTGCCTCCCCGGGAGCCGGCGGCGGCCAGTTCTTC. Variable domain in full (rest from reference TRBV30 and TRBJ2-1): SQTIHQWPATLVQPVGSPLSLECTVEGTSNPNLYWYRQAAGRGLQLLFYSVGIGQISSEVPQNLSASRPQDRQFILSSKKLLLSDSGFYLCASPGAGGGQFFGPGTRLTVL.